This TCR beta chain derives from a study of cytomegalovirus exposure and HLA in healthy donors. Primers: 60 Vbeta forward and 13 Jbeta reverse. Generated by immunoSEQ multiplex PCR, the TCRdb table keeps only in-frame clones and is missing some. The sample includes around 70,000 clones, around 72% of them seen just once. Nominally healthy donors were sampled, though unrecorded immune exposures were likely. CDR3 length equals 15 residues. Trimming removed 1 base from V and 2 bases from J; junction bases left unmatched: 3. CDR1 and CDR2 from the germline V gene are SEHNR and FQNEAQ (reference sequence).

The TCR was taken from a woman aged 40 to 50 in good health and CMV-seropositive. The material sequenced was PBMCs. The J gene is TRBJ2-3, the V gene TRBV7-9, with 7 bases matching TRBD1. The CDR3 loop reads CASSLEGQLTDTQYF. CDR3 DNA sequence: TGTGCCAGCAGCTTAGAGGGACAGCTCACAGATACGCAGTATTTT. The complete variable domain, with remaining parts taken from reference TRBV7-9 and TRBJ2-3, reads DTGVSQNPRHKITKRGQNVTFRCDPISEHNRLYWYRQTLGQGPEFLTYFQNEAQLEKSRLLSDRFSAERPKGSFSTLEIQRTEQGDSAMYLCASSLEGQLTDTQYFGPGTRLTVL.